This record looks at one TCR beta chain sequence and its context. The table came from immunoSEQ multiplex PCR; TCRdb's copy has only in-frame clones and leaves some out. The table includes 87,000 or so clones, around 85% detected once. V lost 7 bases and J lost 3, with 6 bases in between. The CDR3 runs 12 residues. Germline CDR1 MNHNY, CDR2 SVGAGI (reference sequence). The source of the sample is a study of blood T cell repertoires in COVID-19. Study background: T cells, B-cell-depleted T cells, or PBMCs provided the cDNA or gDNA that served as material.

The sample comprised peripheral blood. This TCR was sampled from an elderly woman with active or convalescent COVID-19. The genes are TRBV6-6 and TRBJ2-2; D not certain. The CDR3 coding sequence is TGTGCCAGCAACGGAGACACCGGGGAGCTGTTTTTT. It is translated as CASNGDTGELFF.